The present entry profiles one TCR beta chain with its context. Only a few counts were recorded for this clone. Its antigen is still unknown. The sample holds no much larger clone one base away, and base qualities are not on file. A single peripheral blood draw of approximately 100 mL on average was collected from each donor into heparinised tubes. A BD FACSAria II was used to sort naive, central memory, regulatory and stem cell-like memory CD4+ T cells with a panel that included CD45RO, CCR7, CD25, CD127, CD95 and CD27. All sorted populations exceeded 95% purity. PBMCs were isolated right away by Lymphoprep density gradient centrifugation and were stained directly, without culture. So that batch effects would be minimized, each experiment stained and sorted samples in pairs, pairing one healthy donor with one patient. All of the isolated RNA was reverse transcribed with the High Capacity cDNA Reverse Transcription Kit, so expressed TCRB transcripts were sequenced. Deep immunoSEQ sequencing was applied to naive, central memory and regulatory T cell samples, giving an average of about 3.4 million total reads per sample. Sorted cells were lysed in RLT buffer, and RNA was extracted using DNase-treated RNeasy Micro or Mini kits according to cell number. To prevent cross-contamination, every cell subset was processed on its own, while patient and healthy donor samples were processed together. The immunoSEQ multiplex PCR was used to amplify TCRB sequences from cDNA, yielding 87-bp fragments that span the CDR3 region. Amplicons were sequenced on the Illumina HiSeq platform. Regarding the original processing steps: Synthetic template baselines were used to correct PCR bias computationally, reads within Hamming distance 2 were collapsed together, and singletons that could not be merged were discarded. By aligning reads against IMGT, V, D and J genes, CDR3 length, and insertions or deletions at six rearrangement sites were assigned. Within each subset, clonotype counts were normalized to the number of sorted cells before true diversity and Gini coefficients were calculated with the tcR R package. The overlap coefficient, calculated on TCRB nucleotide sequences, was used to quantify repertoire sharing. Out-of-frame TCRB sequences from naive cells were analyzed to stand in for the pre-selection repertoire. TCRdb took over this immuneACCESS table, retaining in-frame rearrangements with V and J assigned. Such tables are incomplete; in checked studies, under half of the missing clones stem from an unresolved V gene, and the remainder is unexplained. V and J calls and clone size are given by that table; D and trimming were obtained from the DNA. Counted in this sample were 350,000 to 450,000 clones; approximately 14% of them appeared once. The ten largest clonotypes hold less than 0.04% of the sample.

These data belong to a study of beta chain features in type 1 diabetes (dated by TCRdb to the late 2010s). With regard to the full study: No differences in mean age, gender distribution, total cell number or subset yield were found between patients and healthy donors. Regulatory and stem cell-like memory subsets were isolated from only 8 patients and 8 healthy donors, whereas naive and central memory subsets came from all 30 or so donors. The study compared TCRB repertoires of sorted circulating CD4+ T cell subsets between recently diagnosed type 1 diabetes patients and matched healthy donors. A total of roughly 110 million sorted cells were examined across all samples, and the number of cells per subset was strongly correlated with RNA yield. Study-wide findings and limitations: In all four CD4+ subsets, TCRB CDR3 length was moderately but significantly shorter in type 1 diabetes patients. Fewer insertions and more nucleotide deletions at VDJ recombination sites were observed in patients with type 1 diabetes, implying thymic rearrangement abnormalities. Only small numbers of individuals were included in the HLA sub-analyses, which left unresolved whether HLA type had any influence on TCRB rearrangement. PCR may preferentially amplify shorter templates, but because patient and control samples were amplified and corrected together, any resulting skew would affect both groups equally. Naive, central memory and regulatory TCRB repertoires appeared to be more similar among patients than among healthy donors. Sequencing cDNA rather than genomic DNA could over-represent highly expressing activated cells, although activation and CD3 levels did not differ between groups.

Trimming accounts for 5 bases at V and 3 bases at J, while the number of junction bases matched to no gene is 5. Looking up the germline V gene (reference sequence) yields CDR1 SEHNR and CDR2 FQNEAQ. Spanning cysteine to phenylalanine, the CDR3 consists of 14 amino acids. Kept here is only the CDR3 DNA, which spans 42 bases and is read in frame from base 1. Sequences were obtained from naive CD4+ T cells from blood. This sample's cell subset or site label indicates: true naive CD4+ T cells. The chain is assembled from TRBV7-9 and TRBJ2-7; 9 nucleotides in the junction match TRBD1. This sequence was found in a man under 40 in good health. At the DNA level, the sequence is TGTGCCAGCAGCCCAAACAGGGGGCACTACGAGCAGTACTTC. Its protein product is CASSPNRGHYEQYF.